The 3 T cell receptor beta chains listed next were all sequenced from one sample in a study of Tregs in tolerant kidney transplant recipients. Profiling relied on immunoSEQ multiplex PCR, and the TCRdb table lists in-frame clones only, not all of them. Its table lists tens of thousands of clones. This specimen consisted of CD4+ T cells from blood, obtained before the transplant. The source is a human donor who received a combined kidney and bone marrow transplant.

Remarks on this clone: The CDR3 end lies 3 residues beyond the end of the read and is filled in from the germline J gene. The gene calls are TRBV5-6 and TRBJ1-1; D call uncertain. The CDR3 is 15 amino acids. CDR1 is SGHDT, CDR2 YYEEEE, per germline. The V end lost 3 bases, the J end lost 0 bases, and 12 bases lay between the germline ends. Here the CDR3 reads CASSSDIIMNTEAFF. CDR3 DNA, as far as it was read: TGTGCCAGCAGCTCCGACATAATCATGAACACTGAA.

Turning to this clone: The CDR3 is cut off 3 residues early in the read; its end comes from the germline J gene. The chain joins TRBV5-1 to TRBJ1-5; 9 bases fit TRBD1. With 0 bases clipped from V and 8 bases from J, the junction kept 6 bases outside the gene matches. From germline, CDR1 is SGHRS and CDR2 YFSETQ. The CDR3 has 15 amino acids. The CDR3 loop is CASSLGQGVGEPQHF. The sequenced part of the CDR3 DNA is TGCGCCAGCAGCTTGGGACAGGGGGTTGGGGAGCCC.

To note about this clone: The read comes to an end 3 residues before the CDR3 does, leaving the germline J gene to fill in the end. The rearrangement joins TRBV7-3 to TRBJ1-2, with D uncertain. This CDR3 comprises 13 residues. Looked up from germline, CDR1 is SGHTA and CDR2 is FQGTGA. The ends were cut back, 5 bases at V and 5 bases at J, with 12 bases in the middle. The DNA read from the CDR3 is TGTGCCAGCAGCCCCGGGGAAAAATATGGC. Residues: CASSPGEKYG. The whole CDR3 reads CASSPGEKYGYTF.